This TCR beta chain derives from a study of cytomegalovirus exposure and HLA in healthy donors. Study-wide points: Being productive about 87% or about 30% of the time was typical of most TCR beta V segments in an earlier analysis. Equally common other TCR beta chains were less clonally expanded than HLA-associated ones, a later analysis found. Researchers catalogued some 160 TCR beta chains as cytomegalovirus-associated.

The germline V gene encodes CDR1 KGHSH and CDR2 LQKENI. The CDR3 covers 13 residues. Trimming pared 2 bases from V and 6 bases from J, leaving 7 bases between. This PCR relied on a set of 60 Vbeta primers and 13 Jbeta primers. Here immunoSEQ multiplex PCR was the method, and the copy in TCRdb shows in-frame clones only, minus some. The sample carries 200,000 to 250,000 clones, 60% to 85% recorded once. This clone was counted between two and nine times. Antigen unknown. The chain employs TRBV18 and TRBJ1-4; D is ambiguous. This receptor was identified in a man in his forties or fifties in good health and CMV-seronegative. The sample was PBMCs. CDR3 in amino acids: CASSPITDEKLFF. As DNA, the CDR3 is TGTGCCAGCTCACCAATTACAGATGAAAAACTGTTTTTT.